This entry lists 20 T cell receptor beta chains sequenced from one sample in a study of T cells in Graves' hyperthyroidism and ophthalmopathy. TCR beta CDR3 regions were amplified from RNA. Primed by the HTBI set, a first-round RT-PCR was run on the TCR CDR3. TCRdb re-analysed the multiplex PCR reads in MiXCR, keeping a single row per CDR3 protein. The data show around 480,000 distinct CDR3 sequences, with around an eighth seen just once and less than 20% held by the top ten. Specimen: blood. These receptors all stem from a woman between 18 and 29 years old with Graves' hyperthyroidism.

This clonotype has at least ten counts. This chain joins TRBV27 and TRBJ2-7; D call uncertain. The CDR3 loop spans 13 amino acids. The germline V gene has CDR1 MNHEY and CDR2 SMNVEV (reference sequence). Trimming shortened V by 3 bases and J by 3 bases, and 9 bases separated the two germline ends. The chain's CDR3 is CASSFYQNYEQYF. The CDR3, as DNA: TGTGCCAGCAGTTTTTACCAAAACTACGAGCAGTACTTC.

As to this clonotype: In this CDR3 the conserved last residue, phenylalanine or tryptophan, is missing, so a read error is likely. The gene calls are TRBV12-3 or TRBV12-4 and TRBJ2-1, with 9 bases fitting TRBD1. The junction had 9 bases not matched to a gene; V was cut back by 4 bases and J by 8 bases. This CDR3 has 15 amino acids. CDR3 loop: CASSYPGQGIHEQFS. The CDR3 DNA reads TGTGCCAGCAGTTATCCGGGACAGGGTATCCATGAGCAGTTCTCC.

This clonotype was seen a few times. This sequence joins TRBV13 and TRBJ1-5, with unresolved D. The CDR3 contains 14 residues. In germline, CDR1 is PRHDT, CDR2 FYEKMQ (reference sequence). Trimming took 2 bases from V and 3 from J, leaving 8 bases between them. CDR3 nucleotides: TGTGCCAGCAGCTTACGGGGAACCAATCAGCCCCAGCATTTT. Translating gives CASSLRGTNQPQHF.

This clonotype was counted ten times or more. The V and J genes are TRBV5-6 and TRBJ2-7, with D uncertain. Per the germline V gene, CDR1 is SGHDT and CDR2 is YYEEEE. The CDR3 consists of 12 residues. V dropped 4 bases and J dropped 4 bases, with 9 bases sitting between them. The CDR3 loop is CASSLQWYEQYF. Written as DNA, the CDR3 is TGTGCCAGCAGCCTCCAGTGGTACGAGCAGTACTTC. Drawing the rest from reference TRBV5-6 and TRBJ2-7, the complete variable domain is DAGVTQSPTHLIKTRGQQVTLRCSPKSGHDTVSWYQQALGQGPQFIFQYYEEEERQRGNFPDRFSGHQFPNYSSELNVNALLLGDSALYLCASSLQWYEQYFGPGTRLTVT.

The table lists this clonotype with many counts. The J gene is TRBJ2-6, the V gene TRBV29-1; 8 bases line up with TRBD1. V was pared by 6 bases and J by 0 bases, with 10 bases of the junction left unmatched. Germline-derived CDR1 and CDR2 are SQVTM and ANQGSEA. This CDR3 contains 17 residues. As DNA, the CDR3 is TGCAGCGTCACACGGGACAGGACACCCTCTGGGGCCAACGTCCTGACTTTC. This encodes CSVTRDRTPSGANVLTF. The entire variable domain, with the rest obtained from reference TRBV29-1 and TRBJ2-6, is as follows: SAVISQKPSRDICQRGTSLTIQCQVDSQVTMMFWYRQQPGQSLTLIATANQGSEATYESGFVIDKFPISRPNLTFSTLTVSNMSPEDSSIYLCSVTRDRTPSGANVLTFGAGSRLTVL.

J is TRBJ1-4 and V is TRBV6-1; D gene uncertain. The germline V gene has CDR1 MNHNS and CDR2 SASEGT. This CDR3 is 14 amino acids long. V was pared by 5 bases and J by 1 base, with 8 bases between. The CDR3 bases are TGTGCCAGCAGTTCTCCGGAAACTAATGAAAAACTGTTTTTT. As protein: CASSSPETNEKLFF.

J is TRBJ2-5 and V is TRBV19; no reliable D call. From germline, CDR1 is LNHDA and CDR2 SQIVND (reference sequence). The CDR3 covers 12 residues. The V end lost 0 bases, the J end lost 12 bases, and 11 bases lay between the germline ends. The CDR3 protein is CASSIDDTRKYF. The CDR3 nucleotides are TGTGCCAGTAGTATAGACGACACCAGGAAGTACTTC.

This clonotype was found many times. V and J are TRBV7-9 and TRBJ2-1; TRBD2 aligns across 7 bases. The J call may be faulty, since TRBJ2-7 better matches the DNA end. The CDR3 is 14 amino acids. Germline V lookup: CDR1 SEHNR, CDR2 FQNEAQ (reference sequence). The CDR3 DNA sequence: TGTGCCAGCAGCGCGACCGGGAGGTCGAATGAGCAGTACGTC. Encoded protein: CASSATGRSNEQYV.

This clonotype has at least ten counts. The J gene is TRBJ1-2, the V gene TRBV19, with 11 bases lining up with TRBD1. The V and J ends lost 9 bases and 7 bases, in that order; junction bases with no gene match: 16. The CDR3 length is 16 residues. Germline values: CDR1 LNHDA, CDR2 SQIVND (reference sequence). The CDR3 loop is CASRDHPDRGQGGYTF. DNA for the CDR3: TGTGCCAGCAGAGACCATCCGGACAGGGGGCAGGGTGGCTACACCTTC.

The chain has TRBV10-2 and TRBJ2-1; D not certain. Trimming stripped 2 bases from V and 1 base from J, with 12 bases between. Germline V gene data show CDR1 as WSHSY and CDR2 as SAAADI. This CDR3 has 16 amino acids. The CDR3 reads CASSEGWVPSYNEQFF. The CDR3 nucleotides are TGCGCCAGCAGTGAGGGGTGGGTGCCGTCCTACAATGAGCAGTTCTTC.

The chain couples TRBV12-3 or TRBV12-4 to TRBJ1-2; D remains ambiguous. The V and J ends lost 6 bases and 1 base respectively, with 18 bases between them. The CDR3 has 16 amino acids. In nucleotides, the CDR3 is TGTGCCAGCAGCCCACTTTCCGGGTTCTTTAACTATGGCTACACCTTC. The encoded protein is CASSPLSGFFNYGYTF.

This clonotype was seen ten or more times. The chain carries TRBV12-3 or TRBV12-4 and TRBJ2-7; D possibly corresponds to TRBD2 (6 bases). V was clipped by 8 bases and J by 0 bases, with 8 bases between them. The CDR3 has 12 residues. CDR3 nucleotide sequence: TGTGCCAGCCACGGGAGCTCCTACGAGCAGTACTTC. Translated: CASHGSSYEQYF.

The rearrangement joins TRBV5-4 to TRBJ2-5; 8 bases agree with TRBD2. J was trimmed by 5 bases and V by 6 bases; bases with no gene match: 15. The CDR3 is made up of 16 amino acids. In germline, CDR1 is SGHNT, CDR2 YYREEE (reference sequence). CDR3 coding DNA: TGTGCCAGCAACTCACTCGGGGGGGGGTCTTGGGAGACCCAGTACTTC. As protein: CASNSLGGGSWETQYF.

This clonotype was seen only a few times. The chain recombines TRBV25-1 with TRBJ1-2; 7 nucleotides agree with TRBD1. Trimming at V came to 10 bases and at J to 5 bases, leaving 10 bases not matched to a gene. Germline lookup yields CDR1 MGHDK and CDR2 SYGVNS. CDR3 length: 13 residues. The CDR3 is CATQGQPVYGYTF. CDR3 in DNA: TGTGCCACCCAGGGACAGCCTGTTTATGGCTACACCTTC.

This clonotype was detected a few times. This chain uses TRBV19 with TRBJ2-2; TRBD2 might be the D (6 bases). The germline V gene has CDR1 LNHDA and CDR2 SQIVND (reference sequence). V was trimmed by 5 bases and J by 4 bases, leaving 14 bases between them. This CDR3 has 15 amino acids. The CDR3 sequence is CASSLPGLFTGELFF. CDR3 nucleotides: TGTGCCAGTAGTCTTCCGGGACTCTTCACCGGGGAGCTGTTTTTT.

The sample holds a few counts of this clonotype. The chain couples TRBV7-3 to TRBJ2-1; the match to TRBD1 covers 9 bases. V gave up 6 bases and J gave up 4 bases; unmatched junction bases: 10. CDR3 length equals 16 residues. Germline CDR1 reads SGHTA; CDR2 reads FQGTGA. The CDR3 coding sequence is TGTGCCAGCAGTTATGACAGGGGGTTGGGATACAATGAGCAGTTCTTC. Its protein is CASSYDRGLGYNEQFF.

To note about this clonotype: A much larger clone lies one base from this, so it may be a read error. The chain is built from TRBV10-3 and TRBJ2-7, with 7 bases fitting TRBD2. Unmatched junction bases numbered 9, after V lost 5 bases and J lost 5 bases. Germline CDR1 reads ENHRY; CDR2 reads SYGVKD. The CDR3 consists of 14 residues. The CDR3 nucleotides read TGTGCCATCAGTTACCTCCGACTAGCCCACGAGCAGTACTTC. Translated, it gives CAISYLRLAHEQYF.

The sample holds a few counts of this clonotype. V is TRBV2 and J is TRBJ2-2; 9 bases are shared with TRBD2. CDR3 length equals 15 residues. From germline, CDR1 is SNHLY and CDR2 FYNNEI. With V trimmed by 7 bases and J by 7 bases, 10 bases remained unmatched. The CDR3 nucleotides are TGTGCCAGCAAGTTAGGAGCGGGAGGCCGCGGGGAGCTGTTTTTT. This encodes CASKLGAGGRGELFF.

This clonotype was detected ten times or more. The J gene is TRBJ2-3, the V gene TRBV7-9; 8 nucleotides match TRBD2. Germline lookup yields CDR1 SEHNR and CDR2 FQNEAQ (reference sequence). V was pared by 3 bases and J by 4 bases, with 6 bases of the junction left unmatched. There are 15 residues in the CDR3. CDR3 in amino acids: CASSFTAGESDTQYF. In nucleotides, the CDR3 is TGTGCCAGCAGCTTTACAGCGGGAGAGTCAGATACGCAGTATTTT.

This clonotype was detected a few times. J is TRBJ2-1 and V is TRBV24-1, with a weak D call TRBD2 (5 bases). This CDR3 is built from 14 residues. The V end lost 2 bases, the J end lost 5 bases, and 9 bases lay between the germline ends. Germline V gives CDR1 KGHDR, CDR2 SFDVKD. The CDR3 region is CATSDWTFNNEQFF. The CDR3 region has the DNA TGTGCCACCAGTGATTGGACTTTCAACAATGAGCAGTTCTTC.